Each of the 18 T cell receptor beta chains below was sequenced from the same sample in a study of response to subunit inactivated influenza vaccine. TCRdb fed the RT-PCR reads into MiXCR, producing one record per CDR3 protein. This table holds about 650,000 distinct CDR3 sequences, 15% to 17% found once. The material was PBMCs from blood, obtained 11 to 12 days after vaccination. These receptors originate from a man aged 45-65 years who received an inactivated influenza vaccine.

This clonotype was observed a handful of times. The chain has TRBV11-2 and TRBJ2-7; D not resolved. This CDR3 region has 15 residues. Trimming stripped 3 bases from V and 3 bases from J, with 15 bases between. CDR1 and CDR2 (germline): SGHAT, FQNNGV. DNA for the CDR3: TGTGCCAGCAGCTTGCTCGCCTTCCTGGGCTACGAGCAGTACTTC. This codes for CASSLLAFLGYEQYF.

This clonotype was observed a handful of times. The chain recombines TRBV5-1 with TRBJ2-6, with TRBD1 matching over 7 bases. Per the germline V gene, CDR1 is SGHRS and CDR2 is YFSETQ. The CDR3 covers 16 residues. The V gene end was trimmed by 3 bases and the J gene end by 0 bases; junction bases not matched to a gene: 3. The DNA for the CDR3 is TGCGCCAGCAGCTGGGACAGCAGCTCTGGGGCCAACGTCCTGACTTTC. Translation: CASSWDSSSGANVLTF. The full variable domain, rest sourced from reference TRBV5-1 and TRBJ2-6, is KAGVTQTPRYLIKTRGQQVTLSCSPISGHRSVSWYQQTPGQGLQFLFEYFSETQRNKGNFPGRFSGRQFSNSRSEMNVSTLELGDSALYLCASSWDSSSGANVLTFGAGSRLTVL.

This clonotype appeared a few times. V usage is TRBV4-1 and J usage is TRBJ2-1; D is uncertain. There are 15 residues in the CDR3. The germline V and J ends were trimmed by 3 bases and 1 base, with 10 bases remaining between them. The germline V gene encodes CDR1 MGHRA and CDR2 YSYEKL. Here the CDR3 DNA reads TGCGCCAGCAGCCAGGTTGGGTATTCCTACAATGAGCAGTTCTTC. Translation gives CASSQVGYSYNEQFF.

J is TRBJ2-7 and V is TRBV7-9; D is uncertain. Deletions cut 6 bases from V and 1 base from J, with 10 bases between. Germline V lookup: CDR1 SEHNR, CDR2 FQNEAQ (reference sequence). The CDR3 is made up of 13 amino acids. This CDR3 is CASRTDGSYEQYF. The CDR3 DNA reads TGTGCCAGCAGAACCGACGGTTCCTACGAGCAGTACTTC.

This clonotype came up a few times. The chain recombines TRBV7-2 with TRBJ2-2, with a possible D match to TRBD1 (5 bases). With 1 base removed from V and 6 bases from J, the gap between germline ends came to 9 bases. Germline assignment: CDR1 SGHTA and CDR2 FQGNSA. This CDR3 comprises 14 residues. CDR3 amino acids: CASSLDQGAGELFF. The CDR3 DNA reads TGTGCCAGCAGCTTAGACCAGGGTGCCGGGGAGCTGTTTTTT.

This clonotype was observed a handful of times. The chain is built from TRBV10-3 and TRBJ2-3; 9 nucleotides match TRBD2. This CDR3 is built from 14 residues. V was pared by 6 bases and J by 3 bases, with 4 bases of the junction left unmatched. Germline-derived CDR1 and CDR2 are ENHRY and SYGVKD. The CDR3 DNA reads TGTGCCATCAGGCCGCGGGGGGGAACAGATACGCAGTATTTT. Translation gives CAIRPRGGTDTQYF.

V and J are TRBV4-2 and TRBJ2-2; unclear D gene. V was cut by 2 bases and J by 7 bases, with 8 bases left in between. This CDR3 contains 13 residues. Per the germline V gene, CDR1 is LGHNA and CDR2 is YNFKEQ. As DNA, the CDR3 is TGTGCCAGCAGCCAACTGAACGACGGGGAGCTGTTTTTT. Translating it yields CASSQLNDGELFF.

This clonotype has a handful of counts. CDR3 amino acids: CASSTGTGLEDEQYF. The CDR3 nucleotides are TGTGCCAGCTCCACCGGGACAGGGCTTGAAGACGAGCAGTACTTC. The chain uses TRBV28 and TRBJ2-7; 9 bases align to TRBD1. The CDR3 is made up of 15 amino acids. V lost 8 bases and J lost 5; bases outside the gene matches: 13. Looked up from germline, CDR1 is MDHEN and CDR2 is SYDVKM. Using reference TRBV28 and TRBJ2-7 for the parts outside the CDR3, the full variable domain is DVKVTQSSRYLVKRTGEKVFLECVQDMDHENMFWYRQDPGLGLRLIYFSYDVKMKEKGDIPEGYSVSREKKERFSLILESASTNQTSMYLCASSTGTGLEDEQYFGPGTRLTVT.

The sample holds a few counts of this clonotype. V and J are TRBV29-1 and TRBJ2-5; D not resolved. Deletions cut 4 bases from V and 5 bases from J, with 8 bases between. The CDR3 contains 11 residues. Germline CDR1 and CDR2: SQVTM and ANQGSEA. DNA for the CDR3: TGCAGCGTTGTTGGGCGGGAGACCCAGTACTTC. The encoded protein is CSVVGRETQYF.

This chain joins TRBV5-5 and TRBJ1-4, with TRBD1 matching over 9 bases. The CDR3 length is 15 residues. Germline V gene data show CDR1 as SGHKS and CDR2 as YYEKEE (reference sequence). V was clipped by 4 bases and J by 8 bases; unmatched bases: 9. The CDR3 is CASSAQGATSEKLFF. CDR3 bases: TGTGCCAGCAGCGCACAGGGGGCAACCTCGGAAAAACTGTTTTTT.

V is TRBV7-2 and J is TRBJ1-1, with D perhaps TRBD1 (6 bases). The CDR3 is made up of 15 amino acids. The V gene lost 5 bases and the J gene lost 2 bases, with 15 bases spanning the gap. CDR1 SGHTA and CDR2 FQGNSA come from the germline V gene. CDR3 loop: CASSPRGAPNTEAFF. The CDR3, as DNA: TGTGCCAGCAGCCCTCGGGGGGCGCCAAACACTGAAGCTTTCTTT.

This clonotype turned up a few times. The chain carries TRBV6-1 and TRBJ2-3, with 13 nucleotides matching TRBD2. This CDR3 has 17 amino acids. CDR1 and CDR2 (germline): MNHNS, SASEGT. With V trimmed by 5 bases and J by 7 bases, 12 bases remained unmatched. The CDR3 DNA reads TGTGCCAGCAGTCAGGGACTAGCGGGACCCCCGCTATATACGCAGTATTTT. It translates to CASSQGLAGPPLYTQYF.

The chain recombines TRBV27 with TRBJ2-1; D is unclear. The CDR3 runs to 16 residues. With 7 bases removed from V and 0 bases from J, the gap between germline ends came to 16 bases. Germline V gene lookup returns CDR1 MNHEY and CDR2 SMNVEV (reference sequence). This CDR3 is CASTNLGFSSYNEQFF. The DNA for the CDR3 is TGTGCCAGCACCAACTTGGGGTTCAGCTCCTACAATGAGCAGTTCTTC.

The chain uses TRBV5-1 and TRBJ1-2; perhaps TRBD1 as D (5 bases). Trimming removed 4 bases from V and 6 bases from J, with 13 bases in between. From germline, CDR1 is SGHRS and CDR2 YFSETQ. The CDR3 contains 13 residues. CDR3 sequence (DNA): TGCGCCAGCAGCCCCCAACCCAGGGATGGCTACACCTTC. This translates into CASSPQPRDGYTF.

This clonotype was detected a few times. The chain employs TRBV6-5 and TRBJ2-7; D uncertain. Trimming took 2 bases from V and 4 from J, leaving 6 bases between them. CDR1 is MNHEY, CDR2 SVGAGI, per germline. This CDR3 is built from 12 residues. CDR3 region: CASSYNRYEQYF. The CDR3 DNA is TGTGCCAGCAGTTACAACAGATACGAGCAGTACTTC.

This clonotype has more than one count but fewer than ten. The CDR3 reads CSVEASGARIAQYF. The CDR3 DNA reads as TGCAGCGTTGAGGCTAGCGGGGCCCGTATTGCGCAGTATTTT. This chain uses TRBV29-1 with TRBJ2-3; 9 bases line up with TRBD2. The germline CDR1 and CDR2 sequences are SQVTM and ANQGSEA. V was clipped by 3 bases and J by 10 bases; unmatched bases: 11. The CDR3 contains 14 residues.

This clonotype was seen more than once but under ten times. The J gene is TRBJ1-5, the V gene TRBV6-5, with D uncertain. Between the trimmed V and J ends, which lost 2 bases and 1 base, there was a span of 18 bases. The germline gives CDR1 MNHEY, CDR2 SVGAGI. This CDR3 has 18 residues. The CDR3 spells CASSYGNPSRGSNQPQHF. The CDR3 DNA reads TGTGCCAGCAGTTACGGAAACCCGTCTCGGGGAAGCAATCAGCCCCAGCATTTT.

The chain recombines TRBV12-3 or TRBV12-4 with TRBJ1-6, with D unresolved. V lost 3 bases and J lost 10, with 10 bases in between. This CDR3 has 13 residues. The CDR3, as DNA: TGTGCCAGCAGTTTTAACGAAGGCTCACCCCTCCACTTT. This gives the protein CASSFNEGSPLHF.